The 10 T cell receptor beta chains below come from one sample, sequenced in a study of blood T cell repertoires in COVID-19. This table comes from immunoSEQ multiplex PCR, and its TCRdb copy is limited to in-frame clones, with some not included. Among around 170,000 clones, roughly nine tenths were seen once, and the ten largest hold under 5%. Sequenced material: peripheral blood. These receptor sequences come from a woman between 65 and 79 years old with acute or convalescent COVID-19.

The chain uses TRBV28 and TRBJ2-3, with D perhaps matching TRBD2 (7 bases). CDR1 is MDHEN and CDR2 is SYDVKM in the germline V gene. With 7 bases removed from V and 2 bases from J, the gap between germline ends came to 16 bases. This CDR3 comprises 15 residues. The CDR3 reads CASTERGGNTDTQYF. As DNA, the CDR3 is TGTGCCAGCACCGAAAGGGGGGGAAACACAGATACGCAGTATTTT.

The table lists this clone with a count of one. The sample contains more than one DNA sequence encoding this CDR3. The CDR3 spells CASSVDPGGQETQYF. DNA for the CDR3: TGTGCCAGCAGCGTAGATCCGGGAGGCCAAGAGACCCAGTACTTC. The chain uses TRBV9 and TRBJ2-5, with 7 nucleotides matching TRBD2. The CDR3 contains 15 residues. CDR1 and CDR2 (germline): SGDLS, YYNGEE. Losses at the gene ends were 0 bases for V and 1 base for J; bases not matched to a gene: 3.

The chain uses TRBV5-8 and TRBJ1-1, with a possible D match to TRBD1 (6 bases). This CDR3 has 15 amino acids. Germline V CDR1 and CDR2: SGHTS, YDEGEE. Between the trimmed V and J ends, which lost 1 base and 1 base, there was a span of 11 bases. Here the CDR3 DNA reads TGTGCCAGCAGCTTGCTGGTACAGGGGAACACTGAAGCTTTCTTT. It encodes CASSLLVQGNTEAFF.

The CDR3 DNA sequence: TGTGCCAGTAGTCCTGGGGCGGCCGTGAATTCACCCCTCCACTTT. Translating it yields CASSPGAAVNSPLHF. The rearrangement links TRBV19 to TRBJ1-6; D possibly corresponds to TRBD1 (5 bases). Germline values: CDR1 LNHDA, CDR2 SQIVND (reference sequence). This CDR3 has 15 amino acids. The V end lost 5 bases, the J end lost 7 bases, and 15 bases lay between the germline ends.

The rearrangement links TRBV7-2 to TRBJ2-2; TRBD1 aligns across 9 bases. CDR3 length equals 15 residues. Looked up from germline, CDR1 is SGHTA and CDR2 is FQGNSA. With 5 bases clipped from V and 3 bases from J, the junction kept 4 bases outside the gene matches. The CDR3 spells CASSLGQGHTGELFF. The CDR3 nucleotides are TGTGCCAGCAGCCTGGGACAGGGCCACACCGGGGAGCTGTTTTTT.

The chain joins TRBV6-4 to TRBJ1-1, with 10 bases fitting TRBD1. The CDR3 extends over 14 amino acids. V gave up 6 bases and J gave up 3 bases; unmatched junction bases: 4. The V gene's germline CDR1 is MRHNA and CDR2 SNTAGT. CDR3 nucleotides: TGTGCCAGCAGCCTGACAGGGGGCCACACTGAAGCTTTCTTT. Translated, it gives CASSLTGGHTEAFF.

The chain recombines TRBV6-1 with TRBJ2-1; D gene uncertain. This CDR3 comprises 16 residues. Trimming stripped 3 bases from V and 2 bases from J, with 14 bases between. Germline assignment: CDR1 MNHNS and CDR2 SASEGT. The CDR3 is CASSDRPNRAYNEQFF. CDR3 DNA sequence: TGTGCCAGCAGTGATCGGCCGAACAGAGCCTACAATGAGCAGTTCTTC.

The chain carries TRBV5-1 and TRBJ1-4, with 9 bases matching TRBD1. V trimming: 4 bases; J trimming: 5 bases; junction bases outside the gene matches: 3. CDR1 is SGHRS, CDR2 YFSETQ, per germline. The CDR3 length is 14 residues. The CDR3 DNA sequence: TGCGCCAGCAGCCGACAGGGGGGAAATGAAAAACTGTTTTTT. It translates to CASSRQGGNEKLFF.

This clone came up once. V gene TRBV5-8 combines with J gene TRBJ1-6, with D possibly matching TRBD1 (5 bases). CDR1 is SGHTS and CDR2 is YDEGEE in the germline V gene. V lost 0 bases, J lost 7 bases, and 11 bases lay in between. This CDR3 contains 15 residues. Here the CDR3 reads CASSLGQRANSPLHF. The CDR3 nucleotides are TGTGCCAGCAGCTTGGGACAGCGGGCCAATTCACCCCTCCACTTT.

V usage is TRBV19 and J usage is TRBJ1-4; D unclear. Trimming shortened V by 1 base and J by 3 bases, and 9 bases separated the two germline ends. The CDR3 consists of 15 residues. Germline values: CDR1 LNHDA, CDR2 SQIVND (reference sequence). The CDR3 here is CASSIGSGANEKLFF. The CDR3 nucleotides read TGTGCCAGTAGTATAGGATCCGGTGCTAATGAAAAACTGTTTTTT. Full variable domain (remainder filled in from reference TRBV19 and TRBJ1-4): DGGITQSPKYLFRKEGQNVTLSCEQNLNHDAMYWYRQDPGQGLRLIYYSQIVNDFQKGDIAEGYSVSREKKESFPLTVTSAQKNPTAFYLCASSIGSGANEKLFFGSGTQLSVL.